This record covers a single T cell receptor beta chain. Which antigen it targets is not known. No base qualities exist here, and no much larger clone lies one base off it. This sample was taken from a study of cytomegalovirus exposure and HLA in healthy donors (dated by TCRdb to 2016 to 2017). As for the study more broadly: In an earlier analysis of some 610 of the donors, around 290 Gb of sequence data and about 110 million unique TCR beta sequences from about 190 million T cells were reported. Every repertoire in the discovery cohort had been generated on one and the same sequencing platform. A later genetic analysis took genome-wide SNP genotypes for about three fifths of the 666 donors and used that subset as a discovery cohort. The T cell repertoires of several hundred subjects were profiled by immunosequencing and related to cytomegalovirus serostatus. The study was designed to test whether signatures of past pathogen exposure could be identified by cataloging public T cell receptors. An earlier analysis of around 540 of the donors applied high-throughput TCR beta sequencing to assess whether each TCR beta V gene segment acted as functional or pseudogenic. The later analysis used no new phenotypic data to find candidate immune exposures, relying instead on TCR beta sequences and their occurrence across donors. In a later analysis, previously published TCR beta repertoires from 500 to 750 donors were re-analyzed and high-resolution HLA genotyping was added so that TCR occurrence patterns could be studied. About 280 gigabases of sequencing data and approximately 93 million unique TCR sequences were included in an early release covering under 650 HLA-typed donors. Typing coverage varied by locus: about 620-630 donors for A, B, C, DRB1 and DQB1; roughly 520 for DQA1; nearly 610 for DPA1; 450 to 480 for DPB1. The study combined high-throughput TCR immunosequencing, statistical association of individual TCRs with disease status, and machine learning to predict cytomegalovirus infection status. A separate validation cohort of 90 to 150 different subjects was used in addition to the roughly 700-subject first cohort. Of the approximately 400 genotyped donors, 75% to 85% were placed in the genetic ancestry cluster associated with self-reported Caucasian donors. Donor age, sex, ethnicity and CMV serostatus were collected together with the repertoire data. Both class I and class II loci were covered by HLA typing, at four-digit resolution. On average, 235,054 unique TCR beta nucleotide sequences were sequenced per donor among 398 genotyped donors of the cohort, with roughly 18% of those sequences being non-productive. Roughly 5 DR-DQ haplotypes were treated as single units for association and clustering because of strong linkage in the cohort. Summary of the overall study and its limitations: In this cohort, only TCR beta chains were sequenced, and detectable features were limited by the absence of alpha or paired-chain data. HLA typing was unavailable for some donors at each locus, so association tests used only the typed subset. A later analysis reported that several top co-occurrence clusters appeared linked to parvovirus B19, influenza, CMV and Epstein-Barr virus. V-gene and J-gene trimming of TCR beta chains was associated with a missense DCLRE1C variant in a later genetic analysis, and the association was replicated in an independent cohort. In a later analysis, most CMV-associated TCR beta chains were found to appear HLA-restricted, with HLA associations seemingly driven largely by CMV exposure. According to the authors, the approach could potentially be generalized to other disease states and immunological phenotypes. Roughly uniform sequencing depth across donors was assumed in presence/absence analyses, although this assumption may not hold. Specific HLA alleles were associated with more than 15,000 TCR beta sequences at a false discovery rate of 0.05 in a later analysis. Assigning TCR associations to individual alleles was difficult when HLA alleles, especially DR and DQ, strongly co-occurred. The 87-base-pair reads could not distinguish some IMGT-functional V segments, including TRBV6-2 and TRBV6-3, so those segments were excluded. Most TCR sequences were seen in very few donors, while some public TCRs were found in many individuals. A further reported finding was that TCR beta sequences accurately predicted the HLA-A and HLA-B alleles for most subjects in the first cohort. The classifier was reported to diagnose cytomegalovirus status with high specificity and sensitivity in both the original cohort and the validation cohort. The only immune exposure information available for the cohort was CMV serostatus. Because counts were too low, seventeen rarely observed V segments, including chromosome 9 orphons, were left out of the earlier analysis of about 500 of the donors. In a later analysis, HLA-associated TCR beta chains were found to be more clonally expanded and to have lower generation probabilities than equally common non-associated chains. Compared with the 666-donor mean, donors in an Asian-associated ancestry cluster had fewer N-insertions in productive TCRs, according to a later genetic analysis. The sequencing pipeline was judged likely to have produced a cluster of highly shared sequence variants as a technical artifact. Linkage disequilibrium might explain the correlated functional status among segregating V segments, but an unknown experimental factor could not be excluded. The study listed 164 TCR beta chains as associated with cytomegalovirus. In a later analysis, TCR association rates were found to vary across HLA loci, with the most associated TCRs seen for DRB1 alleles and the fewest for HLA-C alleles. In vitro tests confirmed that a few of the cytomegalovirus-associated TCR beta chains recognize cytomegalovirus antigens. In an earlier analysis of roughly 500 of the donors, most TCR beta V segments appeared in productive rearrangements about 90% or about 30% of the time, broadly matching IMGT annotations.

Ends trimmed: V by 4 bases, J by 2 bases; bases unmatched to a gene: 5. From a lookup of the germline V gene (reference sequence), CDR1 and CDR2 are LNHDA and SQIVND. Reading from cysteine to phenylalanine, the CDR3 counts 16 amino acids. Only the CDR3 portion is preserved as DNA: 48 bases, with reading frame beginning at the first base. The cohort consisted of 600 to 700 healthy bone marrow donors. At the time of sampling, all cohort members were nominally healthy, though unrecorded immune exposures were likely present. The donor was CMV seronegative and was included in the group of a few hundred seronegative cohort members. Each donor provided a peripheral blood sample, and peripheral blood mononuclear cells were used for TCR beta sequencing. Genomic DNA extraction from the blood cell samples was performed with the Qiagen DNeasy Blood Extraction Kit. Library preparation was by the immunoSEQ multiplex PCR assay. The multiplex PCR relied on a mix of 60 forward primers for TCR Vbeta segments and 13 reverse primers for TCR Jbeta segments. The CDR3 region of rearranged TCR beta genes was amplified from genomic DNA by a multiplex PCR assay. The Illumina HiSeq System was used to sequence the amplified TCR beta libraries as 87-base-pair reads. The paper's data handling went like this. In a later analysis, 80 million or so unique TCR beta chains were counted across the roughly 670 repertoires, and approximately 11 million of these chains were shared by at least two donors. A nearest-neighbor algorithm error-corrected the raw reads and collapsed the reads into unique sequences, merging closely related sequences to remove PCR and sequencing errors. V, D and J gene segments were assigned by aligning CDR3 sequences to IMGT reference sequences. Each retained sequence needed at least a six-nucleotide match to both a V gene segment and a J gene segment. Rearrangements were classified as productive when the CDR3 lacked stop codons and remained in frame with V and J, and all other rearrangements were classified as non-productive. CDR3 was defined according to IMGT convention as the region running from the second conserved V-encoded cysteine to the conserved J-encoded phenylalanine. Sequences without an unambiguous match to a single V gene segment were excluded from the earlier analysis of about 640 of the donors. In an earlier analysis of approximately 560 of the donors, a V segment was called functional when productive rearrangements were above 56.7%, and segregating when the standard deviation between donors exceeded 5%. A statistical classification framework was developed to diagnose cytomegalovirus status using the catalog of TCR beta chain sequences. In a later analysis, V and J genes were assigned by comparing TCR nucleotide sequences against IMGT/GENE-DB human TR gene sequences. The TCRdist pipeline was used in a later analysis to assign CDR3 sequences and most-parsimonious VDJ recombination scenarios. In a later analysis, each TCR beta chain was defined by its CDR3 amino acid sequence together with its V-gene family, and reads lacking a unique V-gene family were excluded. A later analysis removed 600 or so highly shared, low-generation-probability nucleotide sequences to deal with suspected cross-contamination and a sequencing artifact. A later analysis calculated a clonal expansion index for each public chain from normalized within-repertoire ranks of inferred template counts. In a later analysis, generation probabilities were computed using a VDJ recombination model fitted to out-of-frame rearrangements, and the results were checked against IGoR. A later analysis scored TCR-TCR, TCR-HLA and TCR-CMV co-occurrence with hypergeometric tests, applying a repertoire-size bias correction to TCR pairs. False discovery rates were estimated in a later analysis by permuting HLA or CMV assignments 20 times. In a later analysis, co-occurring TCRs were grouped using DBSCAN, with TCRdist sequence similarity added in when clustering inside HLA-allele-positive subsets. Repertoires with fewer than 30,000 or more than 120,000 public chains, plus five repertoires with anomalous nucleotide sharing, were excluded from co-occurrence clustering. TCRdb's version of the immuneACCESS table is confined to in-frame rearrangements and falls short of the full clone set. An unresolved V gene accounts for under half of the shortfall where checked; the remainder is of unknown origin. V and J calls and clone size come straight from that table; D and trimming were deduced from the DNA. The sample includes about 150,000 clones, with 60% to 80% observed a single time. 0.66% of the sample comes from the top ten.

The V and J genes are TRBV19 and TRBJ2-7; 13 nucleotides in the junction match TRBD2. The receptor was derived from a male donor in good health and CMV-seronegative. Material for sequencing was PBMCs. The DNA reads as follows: TGTGCCAGTAGTACACGGACTAGCGGGAGCCCCTACGAGCAGTACTTC. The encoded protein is CASSTRTSGSPYEQYF.